The clone carrying this T cell receptor (beta chain) appeared a single time. The sample comes from a study of blood T cell repertoires in COVID-19. Study context: Some COVID-19 samples were acute and others convalescent; all came from the United States, Italy and Spain. PBMCs, B-cell-depleted T cells, or T cells were the source of the cDNA or gDNA that made up the material.

Germline assignment: CDR1 MNHEY and CDR2 SVGAGI. Trimming stripped 6 bases from V and 0 bases from J, with 11 bases between. The length of the CDR3 is 14 residues. In the original analysis: Researchers report that nucleated cell counts were estimated from reference gene primer amplification. Profiled with immunoSEQ multiplex PCR; TCRdb holds only in-frame clones, not every one. V, J and clone size derive from that table, while D and trimming were established from the DNA sequence. The sample lists over 300,000 clones, more than 70% occurring once. The chain has TRBV6-5 and TRBJ2-5, with D tentatively TRBD1 (5 bases). The specimen was peripheral blood. This TCR was sampled from a man aged 35-49 years with acute or convalescent COVID-19. CDR3 DNA: TGTGCCAGCAGCCCCGACAGTTACCAAGAGACCCAGTACTTC. It specifies CASSPDSYQETQYF.